The present T cell receptor (beta chain) was sequenced within a study of blood T cell repertoires in COVID-19. V lost 0 bases, J lost 3 bases, and 6 bases lay in between. This CDR3 has 14 amino acids. Per the germline V gene, CDR1 is SGHRS and CDR2 is YFSETQ. TCRdb's table, derived via immunoSEQ multiplex PCR, lists solely in-frame clones and lacks some. Here the sample spans 250,000 or so clones, 75% to 90% being singletons. The sequenced sample consisted of peripheral blood. The TCR sequence derives from a man aged 30 to 45 with active or convalescent COVID-19. This chain connects TRBV5-1 to TRBJ1-4, with D unresolved. CDR3 sequence (DNA): TGCGCCAGCAGCTTGGGGCGGTCTAATGAAAAACTGTTTTTT. As protein: CASSLGRSNEKLFF.